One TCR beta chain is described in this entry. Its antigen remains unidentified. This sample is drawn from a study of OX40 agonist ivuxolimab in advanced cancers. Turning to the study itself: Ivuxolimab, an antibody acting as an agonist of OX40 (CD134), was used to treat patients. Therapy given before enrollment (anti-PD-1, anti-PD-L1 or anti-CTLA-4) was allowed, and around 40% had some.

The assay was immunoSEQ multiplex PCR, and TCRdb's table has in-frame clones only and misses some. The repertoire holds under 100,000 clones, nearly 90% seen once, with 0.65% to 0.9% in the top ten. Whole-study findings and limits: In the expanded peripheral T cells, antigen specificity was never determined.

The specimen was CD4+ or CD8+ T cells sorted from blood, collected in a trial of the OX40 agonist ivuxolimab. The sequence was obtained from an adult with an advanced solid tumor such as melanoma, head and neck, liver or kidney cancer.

For the CDR3, the DNA is TGTGCCAGCAGCTTAGTGAATTCACCCCTCCACTTT. It translates to CASSLVNSPLHF. The chain is built from TRBV7-6 and TRBJ1-6, with no clear D. V was shortened by 1 base and J by 7 bases, with 2 bases between the two germline ends. Germline CDR1 SGHVS, CDR2 FNYEAQ. This CDR3 contains 12 residues.